These T cell receptor beta chains were read from a single sample in a study of CD8+ T cells in alopecia areata. Only in-frame clones appear in the TCRdb table, and some are missing; sequencing was by immunoSEQ multiplex PCR. There are about 120,000 clones in the sample; around 56% occur only once, and about 0.5% lies in the top ten. The input for sequencing was CD4+ T cells sorted from blood, taken at week 4, from a patient treated with tofacitinib. Every receptor here comes from a human donor with alopecia areata. Each CDR3 is given with its conserved first and last residue. D genes are given only for firm matches. Clone size is shown for a subset of rows, as once, few, many or a class of expanded clone.

CDR3 protein,CDR3 DNA,D gene,J gene,CDR3 length,V gene,clone size
CASSRAGMDEQYF,TGTGCCAGCTCACGGGCGGGGATGGACGAGCAGTACTTC,NA,TRBJ2-7,13,TRBV18,few
CSVSAQGNDEQFF,TGCAGCGTTAGCGCACAGGGGAACGATGAGCAGTTCTTC,TRBD1,TRBJ2-1,13,TRBV29-1,NA
CSVWERGSSGANVLTF,TGCAGCGTTTGGGAGCGGGGGAGCTCTGGGGCCAACGTCCTGACTTTC,TRBD2,TRBJ2-6,16,TRBV29-1,NA
CASSVPGQTQYF,TGTGCCAGCAGCGTCCCGGGACAGACGCAGTATTTT,TRBD1,TRBJ2-3,12,TRBV7-9,NA
CSVDRGVGNEQYF,TGCAGCGTTGACAGGGGGGTTGGGAACGAGCAGTACTTC,NA,TRBJ2-7,13,TRBV29-1,few
CASSLQGRGYGYTF,TGTGCCAGCAGCCTCCAGGGGCGAGGCTATGGCTACACCTTC,NA,TRBJ1-2,14,TRBV27,few
CASGNLAGENTGELFF,TGTGCTAGTGGCAATCTAGCGGGTGAAAACACCGGGGAGCTGTTTTTT,TRBD2,TRBJ2-2,16,TRBV12-5,NA
CAWSDTGAELFF,TGTGCCTGGAGTGATACAGGAGCGGAGCTGTTTTTT,NA,TRBJ2-2,12,TRBV30,NA
CAWSQGPFYEQYF,TGTGCCTGGTCACAGGGGCCCTTCTACGAGCAGTACTTC,TRBD1,TRBJ2-7,13,TRBV30,NA
CASSYRGQSYEQYF,TGTGCCAGCAGTTACCGCGGACAGAGCTACGAGCAGTACTTC,NA,TRBJ2-7,14,TRBV6-5,few
CASSQDTRETQYF,TGCGCCAGCAGCCAAGATACCCGAGAGACCCAGTACTTC,NA,TRBJ2-5,13,TRBV4-1,few
CASSEPRGLTNEKLFF,TGTGCCAGCAGCGAACCCCGAGGGCTAACTAATGAAAAACTGTTTTTT,NA,TRBJ1-4,16,TRBV2,NA
CASSVGQGETQYF,TGTGCCAGCAGCGTAGGACAGGGGGAGACCCAGTACTTC,TRBD1,TRBJ2-5,13,TRBV9,many
CASSKGSTDTQYF,TGCGCCAGCAGCAAGGGGAGTACAGATACGCAGTATTTT,NA,TRBJ2-3,13,TRBV5-1,few
CASSRGGEGNLHEQFF,TGTGCCAGCAGCCGGGGAGGGGAGGGGAATCTTCATGAGCAGTTCTTC,TRBD2,TRBJ2-1,16,TRBV9,NA
CASSQGGFDTEAFF,TGTGCCAGCAGCCAGGGGGGTTTCGACACTGAAGCTTTCTTT,TRBD1,TRBJ1-1,14,TRBV2,NA
CALMGNFGELFF,TGTGCCCTGATGGGTAACTTCGGGGAGCTGTTTTTT,NA,TRBJ2-2,12,TRBV30,NA
CSVRELSGANVLTF,TGCAGCGTTCGGGAGCTCTCTGGGGCCAACGTCCTGACTTTC,NA,TRBJ2-6,14,TRBV29-1,NA
CASSRPGQGLEKLFF,TGCGCCAGCAGCCGTCCGGGACAGGGGCTTGAAAAACTGTTTTTT,TRBD1,TRBJ1-4,15,TRBV4-1,NA
CASSSATSGRNIQYF,TGTGCCAGCAGTTCCGCGACTAGCGGGAGGAACATTCAGTACTTC,TRBD2,TRBJ2-4,15,TRBV6-5,NA
CATSRGTGRRYGYTF,TGTGCCACCAGCAGAGGGACAGGGCGTCGCTATGGCTACACCTTC,TRBD1,TRBJ1-2,15,TRBV15,NA
CSAPQGYGYTF,TGCAGCGCCCCCCAGGGTTATGGCTACACCTTC,NA,TRBJ1-2,11,TRBV29-1,NA
CASSPGQAVYQETQYF,TGCGCCAGCAGTCCTGGACAGGCGGTGTACCAAGAGACCCAGTACTTC,TRBD1,TRBJ2-5,16,TRBV5-1,NA
CASTHGNSNYGYTF,TGTGCCAGCACCCACGGAAATTCTAACTATGGCTACACCTTC,NA,TRBJ1-2,14,TRBV7-9,few
CAWSVSGARGEQYF,TGTGCCTGGAGTGTATCAGGGGCCCGAGGGGAGCAGTACTTC,NA,TRBJ2-7,14,TRBV30,NA
CASRRQGGGELFF,TGTGCCAGCAGAAGACAGGGCGGTGGGGAGCTGTTTTTT,TRBD1,TRBJ2-2,13,TRBV27,NA
CASSQVHRISGANVLTF,TGCGCCAGCAGCCAAGTGCACCGCATCTCTGGGGCCAACGTCCTGACTTTC,NA,TRBJ2-6,17,TRBV4-1,NA
CASSYSLQGSQPQHF,TGTGCCAGCAGTTACTCGTTGCAGGGGAGTCAGCCCCAGCATTTT,NA,TRBJ1-5,15,TRBV6-5,once
CASSQKDGAYETQYF,TGTGCCAGCAGCCAAAAGGACGGGGCGTACGAGACCCAGTACTTC,NA,TRBJ2-5,15,TRBV5-4,NA
CASSLNPDNTEAFF,TGCGCCAGCAGCTTGAACCCGGATAACACTGAAGCTTTCTTT,NA,TRBJ1-1,14,TRBV5-1,NA
CASSEPRGGGYTF,TGTGCCAGCAGTGAACCCAGGGGCGGAGGCTACACCTTC,NA,TRBJ1-2,13,TRBV6-5,NA
CASSSAPLHF,TGTGCCAGCAGCAGTGCGCCCCTCCACTTT,NA,TRBJ1-6,10,TRBV7-9,NA
CARHRGMCQPQHF,TGCGCCAGGCACCGGGGGATGTGTCAGCCCCAGCATTTT,NA,TRBJ1-5,13,TRBV23-1,NA
CASGRDRGNEQFF,TGCGCCAGCGGTAGGGACAGGGGGAATGAGCAGTTCTTC,TRBD1,TRBJ2-1,13,TRBV5-1,NA
CASSPPGQPNNEQFF,TGTGCCAGCTCACCTCCGGGACAGCCCAACAATGAGCAGTTCTTC,TRBD1,TRBJ2-1,15,TRBV18,few
CASSLVGGNTDTQYF,TGCGCCAGCAGCTTGGTCGGGGGCAACACAGATACGCAGTATTTT,NA,TRBJ2-3,15,TRBV5-1,NA
CASSIRGRTEAFF,TGTGCCAGCAGTATCAGGGGCCGAACTGAAGCTTTCTTT,NA,TRBJ1-1,13,TRBV25-1,NA
CASSLDWNTEAFF,TGCGCCAGCAGCTTGGACTGGAACACTGAAGCTTTCTTT,NA,TRBJ1-1,13,TRBV5-1,NA
CASSKGEGPFYGYTF,TGTGCCAGCAGCAAAGGGGAGGGTCCCTTCTATGGCTACACCTTC,NA,TRBJ1-2,15,TRBV9,NA
CAGQTANTGELFF,TGTGCCGGCCAGACAGCGAACACCGGGGAGCTGTTTTTT,NA,TRBJ2-2,13,TRBV30,NA
CASSLIGGNQPQHF,TGTGCCAGCTCCCTCATCGGGGGCAATCAGCCCCAGCATTTT,NA,TRBJ1-5,14,TRBV6-5,NA
CASSEWVDGYTF,TGTGCCAGCAGTGAATGGGTCGATGGCTACACCTTC,NA,TRBJ1-2,12,TRBV25-1,NA